Sequencing of this T cell receptor beta chain was carried out in a study of PD-1 blockade in classical Hodgkin lymphoma. Sequenced by immunoSEQ multiplex PCR; TCRdb stores in-frame clones only, minus some. The sample comprises about 41,000 clones, 65% to 80% of which are singletons, and 20% to 25% rests with the top ten. No patient escaped relapse after autologous stem cell transplantation, and brentuximab vedotin exposure varied. The CDR3 extends over 14 amino acids. The V end lost 4 bases, the J end lost 2 bases, and 12 bases lay between the germline ends. Germline V gene lookup returns CDR1 LNHDA and CDR2 SQIVND (reference sequence).

The sample in question was peripheral blood mononuclear cells (PBMCs), obtained at baseline. The V call is TRBV19, the J call TRBJ2-7; perhaps TRBD1 as D (5 bases). The receptor was derived from a human donor with classical Hodgkin lymphoma. As DNA, the CDR3 is TGTGCCAGTAGTAAACAGGACCCCCCCTACGAGCAGTACTTC. Translating gives CASSKQDPPYEQYF.